What follows is one TCR beta chain and its context. Its antigen is unknown. The sample belongs to a study of T cell responses to AZD1222 COVID-19 vaccine. In the study overall: Pooling of second doses given at about 4 or about 12 weeks was done.

TCRdb's copy holds only in-frame clones and misses some; the assay was immunoSEQ multiplex PCR. The repertoire consists of some 110,000 clones, with 88% occurring once and the leading ten covering roughly 4%. CDR1 and CDR2 from the germline V gene are SGHAT and FQNNGV. The CDR3 is 14 residues long. Trimming removed 0 bases from V and 14 bases from J; junction bases left unmatched: 7. Study results and caveats: Only a handful of AZD1222 recipients, more than 5 in all, had baseline seropositivity. Clonal diversity may have been underestimated, and the donors were mostly white British, with more females than males. Nearly half of spike-specific TCRs reportedly target unmutated variant regions.

The chain links TRBV11-2 to TRBJ2-5; 12 nucleotides align to TRBD2. The specimen comprised peripheral blood, sampled on day 0 of AZD1222 vaccination. The origin of this receptor is an adult in good health. CDR3 nucleotide sequence: TGTGCCAGCAGCTTAGATCCCGGGACTAGCGGGTTCTACTTC. This gives the protein CASSLDPGTSGFYF.